The clone carrying this T cell receptor beta chain came up many times. This entry belongs to a study of T-cell reconstitution after alpha-beta-depleted transplantation in children. Library preparation (for TCRbeta) was performed with unique molecular identifiers. TCRdb fed the PCR reads into MiXCR, producing one record per CDR3 protein. The sample includes approximately 100,000 distinct CDR3 sequences, more than 9% seen only once; the top ten take approximately 15%. This CDR3 contains 15 residues. The germline gives CDR1 SGHRS, CDR2 YFSETQ. V trimming: 3 bases; J trimming: 0 bases; junction bases outside the gene matches: 5.

The sequence was obtained from a human donor who donated a stem cell graft to a child with inherited bone marrow failure. The sequences come from PBMCs from the stem cell graft donor, collected from the stem cell graft. The V call is TRBV5-1, the J call TRBJ2-7, with TRBD1 identical over 8 bases. The CDR3 loop reads CASSWGQADSYEQYF. DNA of the CDR3: TGCGCCAGCAGCTGGGGACAGGCTGACTCCTACGAGCAGTACTTC.